These 27 T cell receptor beta chains were sequenced from one sample in a study of cytomegalovirus exposure and HLA in healthy donors. A multiplex PCR was run with 60 Vbeta primers and 13 Jbeta primers. Sequencing used immunoSEQ multiplex PCR; TCRdb keeps in-frame clones, though not all of them. The profile shows fewer than 250,000 clones, 60% to 80% of them singletons. The sample comprised PBMCs. Receptors originate from a man younger than 30 in good health and CMV-seronegative.

The chain carries TRBV5-1 and TRBJ2-7; 10 positions agree with TRBD2. The CDR3 totals 15 residues. J lost 3 bases, V lost 5 bases, and 8 bases had no gene match. The germline V gene encodes CDR1 SGHRS and CDR2 YFSETQ. The chain's CDR3 is CASSSPSGSHYEQYF. The CDR3 DNA reads TGCGCCAGCAGTTCTCCTAGCGGGAGCCACTACGAGCAGTACTTC.

The chain is built from TRBV6-5 and TRBJ2-4; TRBD1 matches 8 bases. The CDR3 length is 14 residues. The germline V gene has CDR1 MNHEY and CDR2 SVGAGI. With 5 bases clipped from V and 5 bases from J, the junction kept 5 bases outside the gene matches. The CDR3 DNA follows: TGTGCCAGCAGTACGGACAGGGCCCAAAACATTCAGTACTTC. It codes for CASSTDRAQNIQYF.

The chain joins TRBV27 to TRBJ1-2; 7 bases are a match to TRBD1. The junction had 6 bases not matched to a gene; V was cut back by 5 bases and J by 3 bases. The germline CDR1 and CDR2 sequences are MNHEY and SMNVEV (reference sequence). The CDR3 is 14 residues long. The CDR3 nucleotides are TGTGCCAGCAGTCTCCGAGGGGGCGACTATGGCTACACCTTC. Translating it yields CASSLRGGDYGYTF.

This chain connects TRBV5-5 to TRBJ2-7; 10 nucleotides line up with TRBD2. The V and J ends lost 2 bases and 2 bases, in that order; junction bases with no gene match: 4. Germline-derived CDR1 and CDR2 are SGHKS and YYEKEE (reference sequence). The CDR3 runs to 15 residues. The CDR3 region has the DNA TGTGCCAGCAGCTTAGGACTAGCGGCCACCTACGAGCAGTACTTC. It specifies CASSLGLAATYEQYF.

A few counts support this clone. This sequence joins TRBV2 and TRBJ1-1; D is undetermined. The V end was cut by 4 bases, the J end by 5 bases, with 8 bases between. CDR3 length: 12 residues. CDR1 is SNHLY and CDR2 is FYNNEI in the germline V gene. The CDR3 nucleotides read TGTGCCAGCAGTGTGAGACATACTGAAGCTTTCTTT. Protein product: CASSVRHTEAFF.

A single count supports this clone. The CDR3 DNA follows: TGTGCCAGCAGCGTAGTTGGTAGCGGTGCAAACAATGAGCAGTTCTTC. Amino acids: CASSVVGSGANNEQFF. This chain connects TRBV9 to TRBJ2-1; possible D gene TRBD2, 6 bases. Trimming took off 0 bases at V and 5 bases at J, with 15 bases between the two ends. This CDR3 comprises 16 residues. Germline CDR1 reads SGDLS; CDR2 reads YYNGEE. The variable domain in full, with the rest retrieved from reference TRBV9 and TRBJ2-1, is DSGVTQTPKHLITATGQRVTLRCSPRSGDLSVYWYQQSLDQGLQFLIQYYNGEERAKGNILERFSAQQFPDLHSELNLSSLELGDSALYFCASSVVGSGANNEQFFGPGTRLTVL.

The CDR3 loop reads CASSQVDTHYEQYF. DNA for the CDR3: TGCGCCAGCAGCCAAGTGGACACTCACTACGAGCAGTACTTC. This chain joins TRBV4-1 and TRBJ2-7; weak D call: TRBD1 (5 bases). The CDR3 runs to 14 residues. V was shortened by 1 base and J by 3 bases, with 10 bases between the two germline ends. The germline V gene has CDR1 MGHRA and CDR2 YSYEKL.

V gene TRBV11-2 combines with J gene TRBJ2-3, with 7 bases lining up with TRBD1. The trim removed 1 base at V and 1 base at J, leaving 5 bases unmatched. The CDR3 covers 16 residues. Germline V gene data show CDR1 as SGHAT and CDR2 as FQNNGV. For the CDR3, the DNA is TGTGCCAGCAGCTTAGGACAGGGTTTCGGCACAGATACGCAGTATTTT. It is translated as CASSLGQGFGTDTQYF.

This clone came up a few times. At one of its ends the junction is not consistent with the germline gene, which may arise from a read error. V gene TRBV7-9 combines with J gene TRBJ2-2, with a possible D match to TRBD2 (5 bases). The CDR3 consists of 15 residues. Germline V gene lookup returns CDR1 SEHNR and CDR2 FQNEAQ (reference sequence). CDR3 protein: CSSSLGGSNTGELFF. The DNA of the CDR3 is TGTTCCAGCAGCTTAGGCGGGTCGAACACCGGGGAGCTGTTTTTT.

The chain's CDR3 is CASSNTGQETQYF. The CDR3 bases are TGTGCCAGCAGCAACACAGGCCAAGAGACCCAGTACTTC. The chain employs TRBV2 and TRBJ2-5, with D possibly being TRBD1 (5 bases). The CDR3 covers 13 residues. V lost 6 bases and J lost 1, with 9 bases in between. Germline V gene sequence: CDR1 SNHLY, CDR2 FYNNEI.

The CDR3 DNA sequence: TGTGCCAGCAGCAAAGTCCGGGACTGGGGTAATGAGCAGTTCTTC. This translates into CASSKVRDWGNEQFF. The chain recombines TRBV11-3 with TRBJ2-1, with TRBD2 as a possible D gene (6 bases). The CDR3 is 15 residues long. Germline CDR1 is SGHNT and CDR2 is YENEEA. V lost 5 bases, J lost 7 bases, and 18 bases lay in between.

V and J are TRBV28 and TRBJ1-2; 8 positions match TRBD1. Germline V CDR1 and CDR2: MDHEN, SYDVKM. The CDR3 totals 12 residues. J lost 6 bases, V lost 7 bases, and 4 bases had no gene match. For the CDR3, the DNA is TGTGCCAGCAACCCAGGGGGCGATGGCTACACCTTC. Translation: CASNPGGDGYTF.

The chain employs TRBV10-3 and TRBJ2-3; maybe TRBD2 (5 bases). The CDR3 spans 15 residues. Germline CDR1 reads ENHRY; CDR2 reads SYGVKD. V dropped 5 bases and J dropped 1 base, with 13 bases sitting between them. Here the CDR3 DNA reads TGTGCCATCAGTCAAGGACTTTCCCGCACAGATACGCAGTATTTT. Its translation is CAISQGLSRTDTQYF.

DNA for the CDR3: TGTGCCAGCTCACCACCGGGACTCTATAGCACAGATACGCAGTATTTT. Translating gives CASSPPGLYSTDTQYF. J is TRBJ2-3 and V is TRBV18, with D possibly matching TRBD2 (6 bases). The V end was cut by 0 bases, the J end by 0 bases, with 10 bases between. This CDR3 has 16 residues. Germline V gene lookup returns CDR1 KGHSH and CDR2 LQKENI.

The J gene is TRBJ1-5, the V gene TRBV10-2; D remains unclear. Trimming shortened V by 4 bases and J by 11 bases, and 15 bases separated the two germline ends. The CDR3 spans 13 residues. CDR1 and CDR2 (germline): WSHSY, SAAADI. The CDR3 reads CASSAGIERAQHF. DNA of the CDR3: TGCGCCAGCAGTGCGGGAATTGAGAGAGCCCAGCATTTT.

The chain is built from TRBV21-1 and TRBJ2-7; TRBD2 is the table's D call and was not checked against the DNA. TRBV21-1 is marked as a pseudogene. The CDR3 covers 16 residues. CDR3 protein: CASSPGGTTPDYEQYF. CDR3 nucleotides: TGTGCCAGCAGCCCGGGAGGGACTACCCCAGACTACGAGCAGTACTTC.

This rearrangement joins TRBV27 to TRBJ1-6; no clear D. Between the trimmed V and J ends, which lost 8 bases and 8 bases, there was a span of 13 bases. The CDR3 runs 13 residues. Germline CDR1 and CDR2: MNHEY and SMNVEV (reference sequence). CDR3 nucleotide sequence: TGTGCCAGCTCCCCGGGGTTCTATTCACCCCTCCACTTT. Translating it yields CASSPGFYSPLHF.

The chain employs TRBV7-3 and TRBJ2-5, with 9 bases matching TRBD1. Germline values: CDR1 SGHTA, CDR2 FQGTGA. V shed 3 bases, J shed 5 bases, and the junction held 4 bases outside the gene matches. This CDR3 region has 14 residues. The CDR3 region has the DNA TGTGCCAGCAGCTTCGGACAGGGGAGGGAGACCCAGTACTTC. Amino acid sequence: CASSFGQGRETQYF.

The chain links TRBV20-1 to TRBJ2-3; no clear D. CDR1 and CDR2 from the germline V gene are DFQATT and SNEGSKA (reference sequence). Trimming left V 5 bases short and J 9 bases short, with 12 bases between. The CDR3 runs to 11 residues. Here the CDR3 DNA reads TGCAGTGCTCCACATTCACACACGCAGTATTTT. This sequence encodes CSAPHSHTQYF.

V usage is TRBV30 and J usage is TRBJ2-7; TRBD1 aligns across 7 bases. CDR1 is GTSNPN, CDR2 SVGIG, per germline (reference sequence). CDR3 length: 13 amino acids. V shed 5 bases and J 10 bases; nucleotides not matched to a gene: 14. The CDR3 spells CAWSLPGQLIQYF. CDR3 in DNA: TGTGCCTGGTCGCTCCCGGGACAGCTAATACAGTACTTC.

The chain recombines TRBV7-9 with TRBJ2-7; 9 bases line up with TRBD1. Germline assignment: CDR1 SEHNR and CDR2 FQNEAQ (reference sequence). The CDR3 has 15 amino acids. V shed 1 base and J 2 bases; nucleotides not matched to a gene: 3. The CDR3 protein is CASSLEGTGTYEQYF. In DNA, the CDR3 is TGTGCCAGCAGCTTAGAAGGGACAGGGACCTACGAGCAGTACTTC.

The sample holds a few counts of this clone. V and J are TRBV4-3 and TRBJ1-6; possibly TRBD1 for D (5 bases). V lost 0 bases, J lost 0 bases, and 15 bases lay in between. The CDR3 totals 19 residues. The germline gives CDR1 LGHNA, CDR2 YSLEER. The CDR3 region is CASSQEAYGGSSYNSPLHF. In DNA form, the CDR3 reads TGCGCCAGCAGCCAAGAGGCGTACGGGGGGAGCTCCTATAATTCACCCCTCCACTTT.

This clone was found a few times. The chain carries TRBV29-1 and TRBJ1-1; TRBD1 is a possible D gene (5 bases). V lost 3 bases and J lost 8, with 10 bases in between. Germline V gene sequence: CDR1 SQVTM, CDR2 ANQGSEA. This CDR3 is built from 11 residues. CDR3 sequence (DNA): TGCAGCGTTGACTTAGACAGAGAAGCTTTCTTT. This sequence encodes CSVDLDREAFF.

This chain links TRBV6-1 with TRBJ2-7, with a tentative D call TRBD1 (6 bases). With 7 bases removed from V and 2 bases from J, the gap between germline ends came to 18 bases. Per germline, CDR1 MNHNS and CDR2 SASEGT. The CDR3 consists of 15 residues. The CDR3 is CASTPGTGQTYEQYF. The CDR3 DNA is TGTGCCAGCACCCCCGGCACGGGACAAACCTACGAGCAGTACTTC.

This rearrangement joins TRBV7-3 to TRBJ2-7, with 8 bases fitting TRBD2. V lost 5 bases and J lost 7; bases outside the gene matches: 10. Germline values: CDR1 SGHTA, CDR2 FQGTGA. This CDR3 contains 14 residues. This CDR3 reads CASSLTSGQGEQYF. The CDR3 coding sequence is TGTGCCAGCAGCCTCACTAGCGGCCAGGGAGAGCAGTACTTC.

The V and J genes are TRBV27 and TRBJ1-2, with TRBD1 matching over 8 bases. Looked up from germline, CDR1 is MNHEY and CDR2 is SMNVEV (reference sequence). V was pared by 7 bases and J by 3 bases, with 4 bases of the junction left unmatched. CDR3 size: 13 residues. The DNA for the CDR3 is TGTGCCAGCACCAAGACAGGGGACTATGGCTACACCTTC. This gives the protein CASTKTGDYGYTF.

The chain combines TRBV30 with TRBJ2-3, with 7 positions matching TRBD1. CDR3 size: 16 residues. Germline V gene data show CDR1 as GTSNPN and CDR2 as SVGIG (reference sequence). V gave up 4 bases and J gave up 2 bases; unmatched junction bases: 12. CDR3 residues: CAWTEDRSIATDTQYF. The CDR3 coding sequence is TGTGCCTGGACCGAGGACAGGTCGATCGCCACAGATACGCAGTATTTT.